This T cell receptor beta chain was found in a study of T cells in Graves' hyperthyroidism and ophthalmopathy. Study results and limitations: Most expanded thyroid clonotypes above 0.001 also appeared in blood.

Researchers took RNA transcripts and amplified the TCR beta CDR3 regions from them. A set of HTBI primers served as the primers for a first-round RT-PCR of the TCR CDR3. TCRdb reprocessed the multiplex PCR reads with MiXCR, giving one entry per CDR3 protein. The repertoire consists of almost 600,000 distinct CDR3 sequences, with 35% to 55% occurring once and the leading ten covering approximately 8.4%. A lack of ophthalmopathy progression within 18 months defined stable Graves' hyperthyroidism. The germline V gene encodes CDR1 DFQATT and CDR2 SNEGSKA (reference sequence). This CDR3 is 13 amino acids long. Trimming cost V 3 bases and J 3 bases; bases outside gene matches: 1. Regarding this clonotype: The antigen is not known.

The source of this sequence is a woman younger than 30 with Graves' hyperthyroidism. V is TRBV20-1 and J is TRBJ2-7; 11 nucleotides align to TRBD2. Sequences were obtained from peripheral blood or thyroid tissue (not recorded which). For the CDR3, the DNA is TGCAGTGCTAGGGGACTAGCGGTCTACGAGCAGTACTTC. This translates into CSARGLAVYEQYF.